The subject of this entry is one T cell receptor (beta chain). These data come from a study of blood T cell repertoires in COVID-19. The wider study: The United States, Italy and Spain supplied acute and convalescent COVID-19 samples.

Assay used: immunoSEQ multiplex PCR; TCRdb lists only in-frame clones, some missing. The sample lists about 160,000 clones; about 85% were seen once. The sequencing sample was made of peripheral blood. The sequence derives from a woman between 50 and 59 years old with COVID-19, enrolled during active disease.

This chain's CDR3 is CASTPQGNTEAFF. The CDR3 coding sequence is TGTGCCAGCACTCCTCAGGGGAACACTGAAGCTTTCTTT. The V and J genes are TRBV27 and TRBJ1-1, with a possible D match to TRBD1 (5 bases). Trimming took off 7 bases at V and 1 base at J, with 10 bases between the two ends. This CDR3 has 13 amino acids. The germline V gene has CDR1 MNHEY and CDR2 SMNVEV (reference sequence).